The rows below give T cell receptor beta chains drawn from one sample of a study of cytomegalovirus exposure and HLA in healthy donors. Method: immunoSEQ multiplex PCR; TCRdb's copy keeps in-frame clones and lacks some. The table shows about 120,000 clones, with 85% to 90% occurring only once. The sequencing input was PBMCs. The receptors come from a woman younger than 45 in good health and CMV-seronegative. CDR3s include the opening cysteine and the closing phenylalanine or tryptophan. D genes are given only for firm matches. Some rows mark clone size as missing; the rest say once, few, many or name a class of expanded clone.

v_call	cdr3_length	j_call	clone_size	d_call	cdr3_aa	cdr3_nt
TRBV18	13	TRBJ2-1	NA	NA	CASSPGAGNEQFF	TGTGCCAGCTCACCGGGTGCAGGCAATGAGCAGTTCTTC
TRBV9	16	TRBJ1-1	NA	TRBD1	CASSPDRGTVNTEAFF	TGTGCCAGCAGCCCAGACAGGGGGACGGTGAACACTGAAGCTTTCTTT
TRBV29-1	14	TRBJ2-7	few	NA	CSVKLTTSSGEQYF	TGCAGCGTCAAACTTACCACGTCCTCGGGGGAGCAGTACTTC
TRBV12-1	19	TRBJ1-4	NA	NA	CASTPGQGDVDPPREKLFF	TGTGCCAGCACCCCTGGACAGGGCGATGTCGACCCACCTAGAGAAAAACTGTTTTTT
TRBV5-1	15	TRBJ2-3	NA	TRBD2	CASSLGSGGTDTQYF	TGCGCCAGCAGCTTAGGTAGCGGGGGCACAGATACGCAGTATTTT
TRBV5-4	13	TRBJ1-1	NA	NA	CASSYPGNTEAFF	TGTGCCAGCAGCTACCCAGGGAACACTGAAGCTTTCTTT
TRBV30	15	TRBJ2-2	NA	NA	CAWSITGTNTGELFF	TGTGCCTGGAGTATTACGGGTACGAACACCGGGGAGCTGTTTTTT
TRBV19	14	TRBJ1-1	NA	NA	CASSIKAANTEAFF	TGTGCCAGTAGTATTAAGGCGGCTAACACTGAAGCTTTCTTT
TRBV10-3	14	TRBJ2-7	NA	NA	CAISEDSGTYEQYF	TGTGCCATCAGTGAGGATAGCGGAACCTACGAGCAGTACTTC
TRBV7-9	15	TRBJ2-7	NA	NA	CASSLGGPYSYEQYF	TGTGCCAGCAGCTTAGGGGGGCCCTATTCCTACGAGCAGTACTTC
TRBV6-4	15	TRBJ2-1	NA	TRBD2	CASSDNSGGYNEQFF	TGTGCCAGCAGTGACAATAGCGGGGGGTACAATGAGCAGTTCTTC
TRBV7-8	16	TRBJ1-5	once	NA	CASSLERLEGNQPQHF	TGTGCCAGCAGCTTAGAACGGCTGGAGGGCAATCAGCCCCAGCATTTT
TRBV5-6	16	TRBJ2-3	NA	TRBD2	CASSSYTSGVPYTQYF	TGTGCCAGCAGCTCATACACTAGCGGGGTACCCTATACGCAGTATTTT
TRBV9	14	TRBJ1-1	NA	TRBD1	CASSVQGASTEAFF	TGTGCCAGCAGCGTCCAGGGGGCGAGCACTGAAGCTTTCTTT
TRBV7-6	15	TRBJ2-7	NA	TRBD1	CASSAGTGSSYEQYF	TGTGCCAGCAGCGCCGGGACAGGGAGCTCCTACGAGCAGTACTTC
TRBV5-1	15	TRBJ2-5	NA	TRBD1	CASSSRDSKQETQYF	TGCGCCAGCAGCTCCCGGGACAGTAAACAAGAGACCCAGTACTTC
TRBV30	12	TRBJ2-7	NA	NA	CAWSLIAYEQYF	TGTGCCTGGAGTTTAATAGCCTACGAGCAGTACTTC
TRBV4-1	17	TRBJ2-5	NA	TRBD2	CASSQEGTSGFQETQYF	TGCGCCAGCAGCCAAGAGGGGACTAGCGGCTTCCAAGAGACCCAGTACTTC
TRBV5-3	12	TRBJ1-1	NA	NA	CARVRENTEAFF	TGTGCCAGAGTGAGGGAGAACACTGAAGCTTTCTTT
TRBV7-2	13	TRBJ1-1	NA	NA	CASSLAQGTEAFF	TGTGCCAGCAGCTTAGCGCAGGGTACTGAAGCTTTCTTT
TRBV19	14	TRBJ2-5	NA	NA	CASSIGLQSETQYF	TGTGCCAGTAGTATAGGACTGCAGTCCGAGACCCAGTACTTC
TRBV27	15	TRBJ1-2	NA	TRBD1	CASSLTGAPNYGYTF	TGTGCCAGCAGTTTAACAGGGGCTCCTAACTATGGCTACACCTTC
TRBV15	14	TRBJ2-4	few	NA	CATSRDRGLDIQYF	TGTGCCACCAGCAGAGATAGAGGGTTGGACATTCAGTACTTC
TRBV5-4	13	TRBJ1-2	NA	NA	CASTLRGSYGYTF	TGTGCCAGCACCTTGAGAGGGAGCTATGGCTACACCTTC
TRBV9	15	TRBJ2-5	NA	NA	CASSVGGVRLETQYF	TGTGCCAGCAGCGTAGGGGGCGTGAGGCTAGAGACCCAGTACTTC
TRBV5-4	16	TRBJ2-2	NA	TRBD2	CASSLASGGAAGELFF	TGTGCCAGCAGCTTGGCTAGCGGGGGGGCGGCCGGGGAGCTGTTTTTT
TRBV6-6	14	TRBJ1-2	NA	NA	CASRPTVVGEGYTF	TGTGCCAGCAGGCCTACAGTCGTGGGTGAAGGCTACACCTTC
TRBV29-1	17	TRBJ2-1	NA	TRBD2	CSVEGLAGTSAYNEQFF	TGCAGCGTTGAAGGGCTGGCCGGGACTAGCGCTTACAATGAGCAGTTCTTC
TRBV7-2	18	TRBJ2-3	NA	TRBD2	CASSLLGSGGSGTDTQYF	TGTGCCAGCAGCCTACTTGGTAGCGGGGGGAGTGGCACAGATACGCAGTATTTT
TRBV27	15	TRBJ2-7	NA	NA	CASSLVPGAKDEQYF	TGTGCCAGCAGTCTAGTCCCGGGAGCAAAAGACGAGCAGTACTTC
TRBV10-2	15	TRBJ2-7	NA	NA	CASSELGRSPYEQYF	TGCGCCAGCAGTGAGCTCGGCAGGTCCCCCTACGAGCAGTACTTC
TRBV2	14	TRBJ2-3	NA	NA	CASRLSWGRDTQYF	TGTGCCAGCAGGCTCTCCTGGGGCCGGGATACGCAGTATTTT
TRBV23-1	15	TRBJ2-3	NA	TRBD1	CASIPPGQATDTQYF	TGCGCCAGCATTCCTCCGGGACAGGCTACAGATACGCAGTATTTT
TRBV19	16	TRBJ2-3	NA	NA	CASTPLGSASTDTQYF	TGTGCCAGTACCCCTCTTGGTAGCGCCAGCACAGATACGCAGTATTTT
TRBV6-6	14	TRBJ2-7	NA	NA	CASSYQGSSYEQYF	TGTGCCAGCAGTTACCAGGGCAGCTCCTACGAGCAGTACTTC
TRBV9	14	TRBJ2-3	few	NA	CASSVVPRGDTQYF	TGTGCCAGCAGCGTAGTTCCGAGAGGAGATACGCAGTATTTT
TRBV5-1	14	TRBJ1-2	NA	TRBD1	CASSTRTGGYGYTF	TGCGCCAGCAGCACTAGGACAGGGGGGTATGGCTACACCTTC
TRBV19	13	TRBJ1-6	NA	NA	CASTAQGNSPLHF	TGTGCCAGTACAGCACAGGGCAATTCACCCCTCCACTTT
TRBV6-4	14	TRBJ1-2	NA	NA	CASSDGRDDYGYTF	TGTGCCAGCAGTGATGGGCGGGACGACTATGGCTACACCTTC
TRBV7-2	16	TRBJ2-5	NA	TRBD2	CASSLGVAGVQETQYF	TGTGCCAGCAGCCTCGGAGTAGCGGGGGTACAAGAGACCCAGTACTTC
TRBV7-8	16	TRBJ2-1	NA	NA	CASSQTGESSYNEQFF	TGTGCCAGCAGCCAGACAGGAGAAAGCTCCTACAATGAGCAGTTCTTC
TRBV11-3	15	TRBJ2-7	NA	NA	CASSLVRGSSYEQYF	TGTGCCAGCAGCTTAGTCCGTGGCAGCTCCTACGAGCAGTACTTC
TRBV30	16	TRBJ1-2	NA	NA	CAWSHRTRASTYGYTF	TGTGCCTGGAGCCATCGGACACGAGCCTCGACCTATGGCTACACCTTC
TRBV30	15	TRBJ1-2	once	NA	CAWSGGTNPNYGYTF	TGTGCCTGGAGTGGCGGGACGAATCCTAACTATGGCTACACCTTC
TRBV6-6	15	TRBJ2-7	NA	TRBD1	CASSPRDRGPYEQYF	TGTGCCAGCAGTCCCCGGGACAGGGGGCCCTACGAGCAGTACTTC
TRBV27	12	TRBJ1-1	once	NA	CASSKQNTEAFF	TGTGCCAGCAGTAAACAGAACACTGAAGCTTTCTTT